The sample holds one count of the clone carrying this TCR beta chain. Antigen: not known. These data belong to a study of shared clonotypes between healthy human individuals. Everyone who donated was a Caucasian adult who lived in Nashville, Tennessee. Study-wide results and caveats: Rarefaction gave evidence that sorted-subset sequencing remained incomplete despite large depth. Four donors held about 4.6% of naive CD4 clonotypes in common.

The CDR3 runs to 13 residues. CDR1 and CDR2 (germline): SGDLS, YYNGEE. The V gene lost 3 bases and the J gene lost 5 bases, with 11 bases spanning the gap. Libraries were prepared by immunoSEQ multiplex PCR; TCRdb keeps only in-frame clonotypes and omits some of them. The profile shows roughly 1,600,000 clones, 98% to 99% of them singletons. The sequence derives from a man aged 25 to 40 in good health. The chain couples TRBV9 to TRBJ2-5; tentative D call: TRBD2 (6 bases). Sequencing was carried out using naive CD4+ T cells sorted from blood. Noted subset: CD45RA+ positively selected. CDR3 residues: CASSARLEETQYF. The CDR3 region has the DNA TGTGCCAGCAGCGCCCGACTAGAGGAGACCCAGTACTTC.